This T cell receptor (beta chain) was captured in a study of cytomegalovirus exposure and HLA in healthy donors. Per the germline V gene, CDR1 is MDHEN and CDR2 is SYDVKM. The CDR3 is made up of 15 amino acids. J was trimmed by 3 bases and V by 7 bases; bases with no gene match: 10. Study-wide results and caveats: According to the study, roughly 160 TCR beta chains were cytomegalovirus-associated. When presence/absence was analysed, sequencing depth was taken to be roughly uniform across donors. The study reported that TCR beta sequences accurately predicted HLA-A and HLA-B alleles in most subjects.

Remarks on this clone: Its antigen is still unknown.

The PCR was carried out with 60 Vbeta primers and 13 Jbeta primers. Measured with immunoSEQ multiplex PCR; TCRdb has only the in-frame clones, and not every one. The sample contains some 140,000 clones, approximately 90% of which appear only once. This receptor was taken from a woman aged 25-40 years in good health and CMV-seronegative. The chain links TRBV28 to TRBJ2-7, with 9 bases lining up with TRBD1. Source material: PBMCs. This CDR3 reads CASTPLVGQGYEQYF. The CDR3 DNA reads TGTGCCAGCACCCCACTGGTGGGACAGGGCTACGAGCAGTACTTC.